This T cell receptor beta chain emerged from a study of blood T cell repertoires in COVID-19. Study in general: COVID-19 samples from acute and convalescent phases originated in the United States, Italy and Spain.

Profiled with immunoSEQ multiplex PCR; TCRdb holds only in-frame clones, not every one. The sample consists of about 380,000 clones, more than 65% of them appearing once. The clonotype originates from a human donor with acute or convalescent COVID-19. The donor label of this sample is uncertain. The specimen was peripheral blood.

CDR3 sequence: CASSGLNEQFF. DNA for the CDR3: TGTGCCAGCTCAGGGCTAAATGAGCAGTTCTTC. The chain has TRBV18 and TRBJ2-1; D is undetermined. The CDR3 is 11 amino acids. CDR1 is KGHSH and CDR2 is LQKENI in the germline V gene. V gave up 5 bases and J gave up 7 bases, with 6 bases separating them.